These T cell receptor beta chains were read from a single sample in a study of blood T cells in healthy people across ages. TCRdb re-derived calls from the 5' RACE reads in MiXCR, one entry per CDR3 protein. The sample records around 670,000 distinct CDR3 sequences, around 31% being singletons. Sequenced sample: blood. These receptors all come from an elderly woman in good health. Both conserved end residues are part of each CDR3. The D gene is left open where the match is weak. A clone size is listed for some rows: how often the clone was seen (once, few, many), or a class if it is expanded.

clone size	CDR3 length	V gene	J gene	D gene	CDR3 DNA	CDR3 protein
many	13	TRBV7-2	TRBJ2-7	-	TGTGCCAGCAGTCTCGGGACGGCCTACGAGCAGTACTTC	CASSLGTAYEQYF
-	15	TRBV20-1	TRBJ2-7	-	TGCAGTGCTACCTCAGTTGACAGGTACTACAATGAGCAGTACTTC	CSATSVDRYYNEQYF
few	14	TRBV30	TRBJ1-2	TRBD1	TGTGCCTCTTTTTTGACAGGGAGGAACTATGGCTACACCTTC	CASFLTGRNYGYTF
many	14	TRBV11-2	TRBJ2-7	TRBD1	TGTGCCAGCAGCTTTGGGACAGGGAGTGGCGAGCAGTACTTC	CASSFGTGSGEQYF
few	16	TRBV13	TRBJ2-5	TRBD1	TGTGCCAGCAGCCCAAAACTTACAGGGGGCAAAGAGACCCAGTACTTC	CASSPKLTGGKETQYF
-	13	TRBV27	TRBJ1-6	-	TGTGCCAGCAGTTTGGGCAGAACGGGGCCCCTCCACTTT	CASSLGRTGPLHF
many	15	TRBV7-2	TRBJ2-5	TRBD1	TGTGCCAGCAGCTCCACAGGGGCCTTCGGGGAGACCCAGTACTTC	CASSSTGAFGETQYF
-	17	TRBV14	TRBJ1-2	-	TGTGCCAGCAGCCAAGTCGGGCGGGGGGCGTCTTCCTTTGGCTACACCTTC	CASSQVGRGASSFGYTF
-	15	TRBV7-8	TRBJ1-4	-	TGTGCCAGCAGCTTAGGGCCCGGGGTCGGTGAAAAACTGTTTTTT	CASSLGPGVGEKLFF
-	14	TRBV20-1	TRBJ2-3	TRBD1	TGCAGTGCTAGAACGGACAGGGGGACCGATACGCAGTATTTT	CSARTDRGTDTQYF
many	14	TRBV25-1	TRBJ1-6	-	TGTGCCAGCAGGAGCCTTGGGGGGAATTCACCCCTCCACTTT	CASRSLGGNSPLHF
few	15	TRBV6-6	TRBJ1-1	-	TGTGCCAGCATCAATCGCAGGGTCGGGAACACTGAAGCTTTCTTT	CASINRRVGNTEAFF
few	15	TRBV9	TRBJ1-1	-	TGTGCCAGCAGCGTAGGGCCGGGGGCAACCACTGAAGCTTTCTTT	CASSVGPGATTEAFF
-	13	TRBV5-1	TRBJ2-7	-	TGCGCCACCAATAGGGGGGATTCCTACGAGCAGTACTTC	CATNRGDSYEQYF
-	15	TRBV6-1	TRBJ2-6	-	TGTGCCAGCAGGGTCGGGAGCTCTGGGGCCAACGTCCTGACTTTC	CASRVGSSGANVLTF
-	12	TRBV3-1	TRBJ1-2	-	TGTGCCAGCAGCCAAGTAGGGGGGGACTACACCTTC	CASSQVGGDYTF
many	18	TRBV20-1	TRBJ2-3	TRBD2	TGCAGTGTTGCCTCGGTTAGCGGGGCGACATCTAGCACAGATACGCAGTATTTT	CSVASVSGATSSTDTQYF
many	16	TRBV4-3	TRBJ2-5	TRBD2	TGCGCCAGCAGCTACAATGCGGGGGGGCCCGAAGAGACCCAGTACTTC	CASSYNAGGPEETQYF
-	15	TRBV20-1	TRBJ2-7	TRBD2	TGCAGTGCAGAATCTAGGACTAGCGGGGGATATGAGCAGTACTTC	CSAESRTSGGYEQYF
many	14	TRBV20-1	TRBJ1-1	-	TGCAGTGCCCTGATACCTCGGTCGGGGACTGAAGCTTTCTTT	CSALIPRSGTEAFF
few	15	TRBV18	TRBJ2-5	TRBD1	TGTGCCAGCTCACCACCCCGGGGACAGACGAAGACCCAGTACTTC	CASSPPRGQTKTQYF
many	16	TRBV5-4	TRBJ2-5	TRBD2	TGTGCCAGCAGCCTTAATCTAGCGGGGGGCCAAGAGACCCAGTACTTC	CASSLNLAGGQETQYF
-	16	TRBV7-2	TRBJ1-4	-	TGTGCCAGCAGCTCCCTTGTGCACACAACTAATGAAAAACTGTTTTTT	CASSSLVHTTNEKLFF
many	12	TRBV7-9	TRBJ2-7	-	TGTGCCAGCAGCTTTGACCTTTACGAGCAGTACTTC	CASSFDLYEQYF
-	13	TRBV6-1	TRBJ1-5	-	TGTGCCAGCATACTACAGGGAGGTCAGCCCCAGCATTTT	CASILQGGQPQHF
many	14	TRBV19	TRBJ2-1	TRBD2	TGTGCCAGTAGTATAGCGGGGGGGCCTGTTGAGCAGTTCTTC	CASSIAGGPVEQFF
-	12	TRBV5-1	TRBJ1-6	-	TGCGCCAGCAGCTTTCCAGGGTCACCCCTCCACTTT	CASSFPGSPLHF
-	15	TRBV19	TRBJ2-3	TRBD1	TGTGCCAGTAGTAGCCACACAGGGGCTGGAGATACGCAGTATTTT	CASSSHTGAGDTQYF
many	16	TRBV5-1	TRBJ2-5	TRBD2	TGCGCCAGCAGCCCGGGACTAGCGGGGGCACAAGAGACCCAGTACTTC	CASSPGLAGAQETQYF
many	16	TRBV20-1	TRBJ2-3	-	TGCAGTGCTAGAGATCCGAGGGCAGGGAACACAGATACGCAGTATTTT	CSARDPRAGNTDTQYF
-	16	TRBV2	TRBJ1-5	-	TGTGCCAGCAGTGAAGCTGGGTCGCGCGGGCATCAGCCCCAGCATTTT	CASSEAGSRGHQPQHF
few	13	TRBV20-1	TRBJ1-2	-	TGCAGTGCTAGACACCCGGGAGACTATGGCTACACCTTC	CSARHPGDYGYTF
many	16	TRBV28	TRBJ2-6	TRBD1	TGTGCCAGCGCCGACAGGGGGCTGACTGGGGCCAACGTCCTGACTTTC	CASADRGLTGANVLTF
-	12	TRBV7-9	TRBJ2-5	TRBD2	TGTGCCAGCAGCTCCCCAGCGGGGGAGCAGTACTTC	CASSSPAGEQYF
few	16	TRBV2	TRBJ2-1	-	TGTGCCAGCAGTAAACGCGGGAATCCAACCTACAATGAGCAGTTCTTC	CASSKRGNPTYNEQFF
many	19	TRBV4-2	TRBJ1-4	TRBD1	TGTGCCAGCAGCCAACCTCGGCCCGGAGGGACAGGGCTTAATGAAAAACTGTTTTTT	CASSQPRPGGTGLNEKLFF
many	13	TRBV5-1	TRBJ1-5	TRBD1	TGCGCCAGCAGCCTGGGGACAGGGGCCTCCCAGCATTTT	CASSLGTGASQHF
-	15	TRBV6-6	TRBJ2-2	TRBD1	TGTGCCAGCAGTCGGGACAGCCCGAACACCGGGGAGCTGTTTTTT	CASSRDSPNTGELFF
-	15	TRBV20-1	TRBJ2-7	TRBD2	TGCAGTGCTAGAGATCCCGGCGAGCGGGGGAACGAGCAGTACTTC	CSARDPGERGNEQYF
many	14	TRBV9	TRBJ2-7	-	TGTGCCAGCAGCGTGTACTCGACCATCTCCGAGCAGTACTTC	CASSVYSTISEQYF
many	14	TRBV7-8	TRBJ2-7	TRBD1	TGTGCCAGCAGCCATAGGACAGGGCCCTACGAGCAGTACTTC	CASSHRTGPYEQYF
-	13	TRBV11-1	TRBJ2-7	-	TGTGCCAGCAGCTTCCACCCAACCTACGAGCAGTACTTC	CASSFHPTYEQYF